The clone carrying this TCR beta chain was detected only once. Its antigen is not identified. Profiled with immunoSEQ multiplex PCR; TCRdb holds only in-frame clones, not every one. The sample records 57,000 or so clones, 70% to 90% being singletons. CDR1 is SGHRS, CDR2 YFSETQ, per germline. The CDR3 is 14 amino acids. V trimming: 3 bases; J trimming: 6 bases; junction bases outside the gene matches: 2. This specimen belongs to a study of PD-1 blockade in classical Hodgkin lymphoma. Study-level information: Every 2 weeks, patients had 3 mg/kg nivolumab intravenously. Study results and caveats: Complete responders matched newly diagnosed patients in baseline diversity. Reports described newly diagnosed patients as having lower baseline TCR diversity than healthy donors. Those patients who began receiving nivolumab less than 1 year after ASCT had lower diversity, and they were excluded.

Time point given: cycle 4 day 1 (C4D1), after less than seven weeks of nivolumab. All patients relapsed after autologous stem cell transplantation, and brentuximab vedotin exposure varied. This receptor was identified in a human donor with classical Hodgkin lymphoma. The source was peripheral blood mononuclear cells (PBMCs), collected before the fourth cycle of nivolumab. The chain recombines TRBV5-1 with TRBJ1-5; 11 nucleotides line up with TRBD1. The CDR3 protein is CASSSGTGGQPQHF. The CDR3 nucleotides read TGCGCCAGCAGCTCGGGGACAGGGGGTCAGCCCCAGCATTTT.